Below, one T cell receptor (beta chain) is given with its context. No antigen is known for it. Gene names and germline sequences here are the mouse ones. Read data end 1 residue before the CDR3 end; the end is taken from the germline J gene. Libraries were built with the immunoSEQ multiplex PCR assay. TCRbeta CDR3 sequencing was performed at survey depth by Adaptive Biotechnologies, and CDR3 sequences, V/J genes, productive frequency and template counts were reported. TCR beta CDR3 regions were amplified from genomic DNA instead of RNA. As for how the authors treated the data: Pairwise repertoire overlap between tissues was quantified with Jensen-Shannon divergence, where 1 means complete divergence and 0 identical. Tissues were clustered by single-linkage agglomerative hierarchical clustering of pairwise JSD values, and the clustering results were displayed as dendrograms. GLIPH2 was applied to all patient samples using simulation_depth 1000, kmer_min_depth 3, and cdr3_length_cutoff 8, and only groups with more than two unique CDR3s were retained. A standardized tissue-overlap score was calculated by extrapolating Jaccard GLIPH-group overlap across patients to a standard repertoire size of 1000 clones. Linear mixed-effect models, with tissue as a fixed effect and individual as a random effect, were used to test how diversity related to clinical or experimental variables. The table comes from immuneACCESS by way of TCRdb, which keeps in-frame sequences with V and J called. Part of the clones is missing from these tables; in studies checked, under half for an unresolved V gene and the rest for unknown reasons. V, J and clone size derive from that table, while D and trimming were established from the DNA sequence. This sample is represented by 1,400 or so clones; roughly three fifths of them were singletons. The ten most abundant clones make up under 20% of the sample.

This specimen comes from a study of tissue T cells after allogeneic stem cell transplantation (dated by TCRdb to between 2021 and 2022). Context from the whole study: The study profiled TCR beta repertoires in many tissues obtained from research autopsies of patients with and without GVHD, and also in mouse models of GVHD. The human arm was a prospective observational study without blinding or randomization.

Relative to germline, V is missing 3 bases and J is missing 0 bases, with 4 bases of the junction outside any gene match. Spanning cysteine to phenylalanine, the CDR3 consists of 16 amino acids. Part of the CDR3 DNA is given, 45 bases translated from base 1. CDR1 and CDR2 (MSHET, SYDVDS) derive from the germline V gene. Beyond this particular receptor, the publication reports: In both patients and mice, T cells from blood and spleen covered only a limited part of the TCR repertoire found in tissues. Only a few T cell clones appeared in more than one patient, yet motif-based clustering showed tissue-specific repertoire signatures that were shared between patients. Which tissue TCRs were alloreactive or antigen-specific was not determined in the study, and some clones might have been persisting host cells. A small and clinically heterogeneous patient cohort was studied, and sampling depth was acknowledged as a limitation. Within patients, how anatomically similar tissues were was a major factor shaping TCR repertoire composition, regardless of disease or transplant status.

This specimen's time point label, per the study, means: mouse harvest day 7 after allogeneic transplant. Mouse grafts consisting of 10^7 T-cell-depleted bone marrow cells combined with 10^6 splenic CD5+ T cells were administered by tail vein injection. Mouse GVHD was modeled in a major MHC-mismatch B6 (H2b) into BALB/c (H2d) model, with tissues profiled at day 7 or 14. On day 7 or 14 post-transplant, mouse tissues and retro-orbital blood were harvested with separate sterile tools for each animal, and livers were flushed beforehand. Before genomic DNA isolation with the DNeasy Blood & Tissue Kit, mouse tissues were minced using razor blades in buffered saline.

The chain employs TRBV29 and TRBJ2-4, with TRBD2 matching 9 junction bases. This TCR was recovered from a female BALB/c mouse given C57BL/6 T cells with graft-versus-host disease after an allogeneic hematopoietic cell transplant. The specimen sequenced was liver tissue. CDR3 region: CASSFLGGSSQNTLYF. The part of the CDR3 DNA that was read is TGTGCTAGCAGTTTCCTGGGGGGGTCTAGTCAAAACACCTTGTAC. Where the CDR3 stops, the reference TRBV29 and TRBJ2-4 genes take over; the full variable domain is DMKVTQMPRYLIKRMGENVLLECGQDMSHETMYWYRQDPGLGLQLIYISYDVDSNSEGDIPKGYRVSRKKREHFSLILDSAKTNQTSVYFCASSFLGGSSQNTLYFGAGTRLSVL.